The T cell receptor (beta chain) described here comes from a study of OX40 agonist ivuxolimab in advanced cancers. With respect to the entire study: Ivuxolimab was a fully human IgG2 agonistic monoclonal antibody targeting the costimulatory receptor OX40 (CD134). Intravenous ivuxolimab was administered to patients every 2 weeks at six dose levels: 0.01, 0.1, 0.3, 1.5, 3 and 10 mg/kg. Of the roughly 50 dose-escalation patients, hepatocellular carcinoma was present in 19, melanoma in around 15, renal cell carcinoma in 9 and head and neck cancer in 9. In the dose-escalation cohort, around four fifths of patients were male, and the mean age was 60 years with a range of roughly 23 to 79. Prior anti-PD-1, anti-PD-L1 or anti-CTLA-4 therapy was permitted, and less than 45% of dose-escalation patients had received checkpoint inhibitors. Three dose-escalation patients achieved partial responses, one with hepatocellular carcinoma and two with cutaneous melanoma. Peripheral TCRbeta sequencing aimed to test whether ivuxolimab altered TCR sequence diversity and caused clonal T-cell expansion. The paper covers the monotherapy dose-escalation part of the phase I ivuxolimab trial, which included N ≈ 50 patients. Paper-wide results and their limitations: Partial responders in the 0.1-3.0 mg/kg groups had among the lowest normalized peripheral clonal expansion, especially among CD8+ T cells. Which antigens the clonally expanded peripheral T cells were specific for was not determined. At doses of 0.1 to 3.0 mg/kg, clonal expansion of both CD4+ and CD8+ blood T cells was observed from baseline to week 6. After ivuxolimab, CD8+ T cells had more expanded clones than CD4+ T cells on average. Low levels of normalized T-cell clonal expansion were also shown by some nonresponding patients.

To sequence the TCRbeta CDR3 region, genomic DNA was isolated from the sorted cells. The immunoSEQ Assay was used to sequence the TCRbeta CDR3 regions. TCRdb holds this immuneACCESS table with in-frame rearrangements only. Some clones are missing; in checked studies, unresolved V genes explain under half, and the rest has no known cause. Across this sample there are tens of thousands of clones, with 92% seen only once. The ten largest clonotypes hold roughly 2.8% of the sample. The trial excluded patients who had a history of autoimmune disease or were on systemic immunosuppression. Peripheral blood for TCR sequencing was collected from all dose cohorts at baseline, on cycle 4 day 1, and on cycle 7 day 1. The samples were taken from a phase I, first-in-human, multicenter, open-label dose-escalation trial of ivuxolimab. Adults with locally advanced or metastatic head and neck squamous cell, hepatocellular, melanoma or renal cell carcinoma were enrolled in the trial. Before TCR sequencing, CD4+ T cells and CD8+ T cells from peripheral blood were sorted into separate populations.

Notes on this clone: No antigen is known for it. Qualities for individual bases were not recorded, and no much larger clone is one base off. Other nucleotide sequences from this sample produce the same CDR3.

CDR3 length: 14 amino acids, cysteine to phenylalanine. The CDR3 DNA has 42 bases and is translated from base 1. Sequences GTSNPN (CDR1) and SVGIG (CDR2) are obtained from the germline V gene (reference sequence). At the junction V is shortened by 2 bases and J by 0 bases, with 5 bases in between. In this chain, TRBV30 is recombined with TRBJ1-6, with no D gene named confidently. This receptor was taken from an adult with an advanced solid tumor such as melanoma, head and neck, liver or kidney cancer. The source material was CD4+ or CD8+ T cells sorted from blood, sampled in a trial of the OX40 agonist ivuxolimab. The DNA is TGTGCCTGGAGTAGGGACTCCTATAATTCACCCCTCCACTTT. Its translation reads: CAWSRDSYNSPLHF.